The clone carrying this T cell receptor beta chain was detected only a few times. This entry belongs to a study of cytomegalovirus exposure and HLA in healthy donors. The CDR3 runs 15 residues. CDR1 is MNHNS, CDR2 SASEGT, per germline. V lost 6 bases to trimming and J lost 0 bases, with 12 bases between them. The PCR had 60 Vbeta and 13 Jbeta primers. Clones were sequenced by immunoSEQ multiplex PCR, and TCRdb holds only the in-frame ones, with some missing. The table lists 150,000 to 200,000 clones, roughly 74% of them singletons. The source is a woman in her 40s in good health and CMV-seropositive. This chain connects TRBV6-1 to TRBJ2-1, with D maybe TRBD2 (5 bases). Sequencing was performed on PBMCs. This CDR3 reads CASSPEVSSYNEQFF. CDR3 bases: TGTGCCAGCAGCCCGGAGGTGAGCTCCTACAATGAGCAGTTCTTC.